This T cell receptor beta chain was recovered during a study of neurological immune-mediated disorders. The CDR3 is made up of 17 amino acids. V lost 4 bases and J 1 base, leaving 16 bases between the germline ends. The germline CDR1 and CDR2 sequences are MNHEY and SVGEGT. This clonotype came up many times. TCRdb re-called the 5' RACE reads with MiXCR, one entry per CDR3 protein. The sample holds 35,000 to 40,000 distinct CDR3 sequences, less than 8.5% seen once. Volunteers from a blood bank in Maryland, USA, made up the healthy controls. V gene TRBV6-2 or TRBV6-3 combines with J gene TRBJ2-2; D might be TRBD1 or TRBD2, each matching 6 bases. This receptor was taken from a woman between 35 and 50 years old in good health. Sequencing was carried out using PBMCs. This chain's CDR3 is CASSSITGRRNTGELFF. The CDR3 coding sequence is TGTGCCAGCAGTTCAATTACAGGGAGGAGGAACACCGGGGAGCTGTTTTTT.